This passage covers 8 T cell receptor beta chains from one sample sequenced in a study of OX40 agonist ivuxolimab in advanced cancers. Here immunoSEQ multiplex PCR was the method, and the copy in TCRdb shows in-frame clones only, minus some. The sample lists roughly 59,000 clones; 85% to 95% were seen once. This sample comprised CD4+ or CD8+ T cells sorted from blood, obtained in a trial of the OX40 agonist ivuxolimab. These receptors all come from an adult with an advanced solid tumor such as melanoma, head and neck, liver or kidney cancer.

This clone was found once. The chain is built from TRBV7-2 and TRBJ2-4; either TRBD1 or TRBD2 may supply D (5 bases each). V lost 3 bases and J 8 bases, leaving 14 bases between the germline ends. The germline gives CDR1 SGHTA, CDR2 FQGNSA. The CDR3 extends over 14 amino acids. CDR3 in amino acids: CASSLGPYGYIQYF. In DNA, the CDR3 is TGTGCCAGCAGCTTGGGACCCTACGGATACATTCAGTACTTC.

The rearrangement links TRBV7-3 to TRBJ1-2; D gene uncertain. V was clipped by 2 bases and J by 0 bases, with 19 bases between them. This CDR3 region has 18 residues. Germline V gene data show CDR1 as SGHTA and CDR2 as FQGTGA. The CDR3: CASSLLAAPSLANYGYTF. For the CDR3, the DNA is TGTGCCAGCAGCTTATTGGCGGCCCCTTCCTTAGCTAACTATGGCTACACCTTC.

About this clone: Additional DNA sequences in this sample encode the identical CDR3. The chain uses TRBV11-2 and TRBJ2-2; D ambiguous. The V end lost 1 base, the J end lost 0 bases, and 3 bases lay between the germline ends. This CDR3 has 14 amino acids. The germline CDR1 and CDR2 sequences are SGHAT and FQNNGV. The CDR3 is CASSLGPNTGELFF. The CDR3 DNA follows: TGTGCCAGCAGCTTAGGGCCGAACACCGGGGAGCTGTTTTTT.

The chain carries TRBV4-1 and TRBJ1-6; D is unclear. This CDR3 has 18 residues. Trimming shortened V by 1 base and J by 0 bases, and 13 bases separated the two germline ends. The germline V gene has CDR1 MGHRA and CDR2 YSYEKL. The CDR3 sequence is CASSQAVMSGSYNSPLHF. CDR3 coding DNA: TGCGCCAGCAGCCAAGCGGTAATGTCAGGCTCCTATAATTCACCCCTCCACTTT.

The chain recombines TRBV28 with TRBJ2-7; 8 bases are a match to TRBD1. The length of the CDR3 is 14 residues. V gave up 10 bases and J gave up 0 bases; unmatched junction bases: 8. The germline CDR1 and CDR2 sequences are MDHEN and SYDVKM. The CDR3 DNA reads as TGTGCCACCCGACAGGGGCTTAGCTCCTACGAGCAGTACTTC. Translating it yields CATRQGLSSYEQYF. Using reference TRBV28 and TRBJ2-7 for the parts outside the CDR3, the full variable domain is DVKVTQSSRYLVKRTGEKVFLECVQDMDHENMFWYRQDPGLGLRLIYFSYDVKMKEKGDIPEGYSVSREKKERFSLILESASTNQTSMYLCATRQGLSSYEQYFGPGTRLTVT.

The J gene is TRBJ2-5, the V gene TRBV6-5; no clear D gene. This CDR3 is 13 amino acids long. Germline values: CDR1 MNHEY, CDR2 SVGAGI. The V and J ends lost 6 bases and 5 bases respectively, with 13 bases between them. The CDR3 region has the DNA TGTGCCAGCAGCCTTTCCGGTTCCGAGACCCAGTACTTC. Its protein is CASSLSGSETQYF.

This clone was observed a single time. The chain uses TRBV7-9 and TRBJ1-5, with D hard to call. Germline V lookup: CDR1 SEHNR, CDR2 FQNEAQ (reference sequence). Trimming cost V 5 bases and J 6 bases, with 14 bases left between them. The CDR3 totals 14 residues. The CDR3 is CASSLEEGSQPQHF. CDR3 DNA sequence: TGTGCCAGCAGCCTGGAAGAGGGTAGTCAGCCCCAGCATTTT. Looking up the rest from reference TRBV7-9 and TRBJ1-5 gives the full variable domain: DTGVSQNPRHKITKRGQNVTFRCDPISEHNRLYWYRQTLGQGPEFLTYFQNEAQLEKSRLLSDRFSAERPKGSFSTLEIQRTEQGDSAMYLCASSLEEGSQPQHFGDGTRLSIL.

This sequence joins TRBV15 and TRBJ2-7, with 7 bases matching TRBD1. Looked up from germline, CDR1 is LNHNV and CDR2 is YYDKDF (reference sequence). The CDR3 is made up of 15 amino acids. With V trimmed by 4 bases and J by 4 bases, 10 bases remained unmatched. The CDR3 loop reads CATSKSRDSWYEQYF. The DNA of the CDR3 is TGTGCCACCAGCAAATCCCGGGACAGTTGGTACGAGCAGTACTTC.